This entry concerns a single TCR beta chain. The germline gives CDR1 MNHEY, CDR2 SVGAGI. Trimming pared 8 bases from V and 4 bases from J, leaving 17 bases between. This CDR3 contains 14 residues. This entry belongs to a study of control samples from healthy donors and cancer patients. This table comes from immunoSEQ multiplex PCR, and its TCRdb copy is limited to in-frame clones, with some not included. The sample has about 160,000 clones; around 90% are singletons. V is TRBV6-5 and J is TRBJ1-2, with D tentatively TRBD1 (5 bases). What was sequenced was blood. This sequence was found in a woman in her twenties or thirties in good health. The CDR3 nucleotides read TGTGCCAGCGCCTTAGATGGGGGACGCTATGGCTACACCTTC. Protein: CASALDGGRYGYTF.